This T cell receptor (beta chain) appears in the sequencing data of a study of CD8+CD57+ T cells in acquired aplastic anemia. Study at large: DNA per sorted CD4+ or CD8+ sample ranged about 0.19 to 30 ug, averaging 3.2 ug.

This clonotype has a count of ten or more. The study profiled TCR beta VDJ and CDR3 using genomic DNA as template. TCRdb redid the calling of the reads with MiXCR, one entry per CDR3 protein. The sample holds 250,000 or so distinct CDR3 sequences, around half seen once. Trimming took off 5 bases at V and 7 bases at J, with 8 bases between the two ends. The germline gives CDR1 SGHVS, CDR2 FQNEAQ. The CDR3 covers 11 residues. Patients picked for sequencing had shown CD8+CD57+ cell expansion detected by flow cytometry. The rearrangement uses TRBV7-8 and TRBJ1-2; unclear D gene. This TCR derives from a human donor with aplastic anemia. Sequencing input: sorted CD4+, CD8+, or CD8+CD57+ T cells (not recorded which) from PBMCs. The CDR3 here is CASSREGGYTF. The CDR3 nucleotides are TGTGCCAGCAGCCGAGAGGGTGGCTACACCTTC.